The 16 T cell receptor beta chains in this list originate from one sample, sequenced in a study of T cell responses to AZD1222 COVID-19 vaccine. Produced via immunoSEQ multiplex PCR; TCRdb's table is partial and in-frame only. This sample carries 52,000 or so clones, more than 70% of them seen once, and the ten largest clones take about 20%. Specimen: peripheral blood, collected on day 0 of MenACWY control vaccination. The receptors derive from an adult in good health.

This clone has ten or more counts. V and J are TRBV2 and TRBJ1-1; the match to TRBD1 covers 7 bases. The CDR3 runs 14 residues. The V and J ends lost 6 bases and 1 base, in that order; junction bases with no gene match: 5. Per germline, CDR1 SNHLY and CDR2 FYNNEI. CDR3 region: CASSKGQRNTEAFF. Here the CDR3 DNA reads TGTGCCAGCAGCAAGGGACAGCGGAACACTGAAGCTTTCTTT. The full variable domain, in which reference TRBV2 and TRBJ1-1 provide the parts outside the CDR3, is EPEVTQTPSHQVTQMGQEVILRCVPISNHLYFYWYRQILGQKVEFLVSFYNNEISEKSEIFDDQFSVERPDGSNFTLKIRSTKLEDSAMYFCASSKGQRNTEAFFGQGTRLTVV.

This clone has only a few counts. The V call is TRBV19, the J call TRBJ2-3, with D possibly TRBD1 on 7 matching bases. This CDR3 is 15 amino acids long. Trimming took off 6 bases at V and 2 bases at J, with 15 bases between the two ends. CDR1 and CDR2 (germline): LNHDA, SQIVND (reference sequence). As DNA, the CDR3 is TGTGCCAGTAGCAGGGGGGACGGCTACACAGATACGCAGTATTTT. As protein: CASSRGDGYTDTQYF. The full variable domain, in which reference TRBV19 and TRBJ2-3 provide the parts outside the CDR3, is DGGITQSPKYLFRKEGQNVTLSCEQNLNHDAMYWYRQDPGQGLRLIYYSQIVNDFQKGDIAEGYSVSREKKESFPLTVTSAQKNPTAFYLCASSRGDGYTDTQYFGPGTRLTVL.

Points on this clone: The same CDR3 arises from other DNA sequences in this sample as well. The CDR3 sequence: CASSRSGMNTEAFF. The CDR3, as DNA: TGTGCCAGCAGCCGTTCAGGTATGAACACTGAAGCTTTCTTT. The chain recombines TRBV14 with TRBJ1-1; D remains ambiguous. Germline-derived CDR1 and CDR2 are SGHDN and FVKESK. V was cut by 4 bases and J by 0 bases, with 9 bases left in between. The CDR3 loop spans 14 amino acids.

The chain's CDR3 is CASSQPQGWRNTGELFF. CDR3 DNA sequence: TGTGCCAGCAGCCAACCCCAGGGATGGCGAAACACCGGGGAGCTGTTTTTT. The V and J genes are TRBV3-1 (or the pseudogene TRBV3-2) and TRBJ2-2; possibly TRBD1 for D (5 bases). Germline CDR1 and CDR2: LGHDT and YNNKEL (reference sequence). V lost 2 bases and J 2 bases, leaving 15 bases between the germline ends. The CDR3 consists of 17 residues.

The chain couples TRBV19 to TRBJ2-7, with D unclear. This CDR3 has 15 amino acids. Trimming pared 5 bases from V and 2 bases from J, leaving 16 bases between. Germline lookup yields CDR1 LNHDA and CDR2 SQIVND (reference sequence). DNA for the CDR3: TGTGCCAGTAGTCTGACCCGCCGAATGGCCTACGAGCAGTACTTC. Protein product: CASSLTRRMAYEQYF. The variable domain in full, completed from reference TRBV19 and TRBJ2-7, reads DGGITQSPKYLFRKEGQNVTLSCEQNLNHDAMYWYRQDPGQGLRLIYYSQIVNDFQKGDIAEGYSVSREKKESFPLTVTSAQKNPTAFYLCASSLTRRMAYEQYFGPGTRLTVT.

V and J are TRBV29-1 and TRBJ2-1, with TRBD2 identical over 8 bases. The junction had 9 bases not matched to a gene; V was cut back by 6 bases and J by 2 bases. In germline, CDR1 is SQVTM, CDR2 ANQGSEA. The CDR3 sequence is 15 residues long. Here the CDR3 DNA reads TGCAGCGTGGATAATAGCGGGACGCCCTACAATGAGCAGTTCTTC. Encoded protein: CSVDNSGTPYNEQFF.

V usage is TRBV27 and J usage is TRBJ2-7, with TRBD1 matching 7 bases. The V gene's germline CDR1 is MNHEY and CDR2 SMNVEV (reference sequence). The CDR3 is 16 residues long. V was clipped by 5 bases and J by 1 base; unmatched bases: 11. CDR3 residues: CASSIRVGTVSYEQYF. The CDR3 DNA reads as TGTGCCAGCAGTATTAGAGTCGGGACAGTTTCCTACGAGCAGTACTTC.

The rearrangement joins TRBV21-1 to TRBJ2-1; the tabulated D call, TRBD2, remains unverified against the DNA. TRBV21-1 is noted as a pseudogene. CDR3 size: 16 residues. CDR3 coding DNA: TGTGCCAGCAGCAAGGGACTAGCGGGAGCATACAATGAGCAGTTCTTC. Translating it yields CASSKGLAGAYNEQFF.

The chain has TRBV12-3 or TRBV12-4 and TRBJ2-1; D remains ambiguous. The CDR3 runs to 12 residues. Trimming took off 1 base at V and 4 bases at J, with 2 bases between the two ends. CDR3 loop: CASSLVYNEQFF. The CDR3 DNA reads TGTGCCAGCAGTTTAGTTTACAATGAGCAGTTCTTC.

The rearrangement uses TRBV7-2 and TRBJ2-7; 13 positions agree with TRBD2. V lost 5 bases to trimming and J lost 7 bases; unmatched junction nucleotides: 11. The CDR3 is 16 residues long. Germline loops: CDR1 SGHTA, CDR2 FQGNSA. The CDR3 is CASSEPGLAGLNEQYF. CDR3 DNA: TGTGCCAGCAGCGAACCGGGACTAGCGGGACTGAATGAGCAGTACTTC.

The chain links TRBV28 to TRBJ1-5, with TRBD1 identical over 7 bases. With 5 bases clipped from V and 5 bases from J, the junction kept 12 bases outside the gene matches. From germline, CDR1 is MDHEN and CDR2 SYDVKM. The CDR3 length is 16 residues. The CDR3 DNA reads TGTGCCAGCAGTCCTCGACAGGGTTGGGGGTATCAGCCCCAGCATTTT. This codes for CASSPRQGWGYQPQHF.

The rearrangement links TRBV5-1 to TRBJ1-1; a weak D match, TRBD1 (6 bases). The V end lost 7 bases, the J end lost 2 bases, and 12 bases lay between the germline ends. Per germline, CDR1 SGHRS and CDR2 YFSETQ. The CDR3 has 13 amino acids. Here the CDR3 DNA reads TGCGCCAGCCCCCGCAGGGGAAACACTGAAGCTTTCTTT. It codes for CASPRRGNTEAFF.

Only a few counts were recorded for this clone. V usage is TRBV5-6 and J usage is TRBJ2-7, with TRBD2 identical over 11 bases. The germline CDR1 and CDR2 sequences are SGHDT and YYEEEE. V was pared by 1 base and J by 5 bases, with 2 bases of the junction left unmatched. The CDR3 has 14 amino acids. The CDR3 protein is CASSLTSGSHEQYF. The CDR3 nucleotides read TGTGCCAGCAGCTTGACTAGCGGGAGCCACGAGCAGTACTTC.

This rearrangement joins TRBV19 to TRBJ1-2; tentative D call: TRBD1 (5 bases). The CDR3 consists of 15 residues. Germline V gene data show CDR1 as LNHDA and CDR2 as SQIVND (reference sequence). Trimming stripped 4 bases from V and 2 bases from J, with 14 bases between. The CDR3 bases are TGTGCCAGTAGTAGGGCCGGGGCAGCCAACTATGGCTACACCTTC. Translation: CASSRAGAANYGYTF. The complete variable domain, with remaining parts taken from reference TRBV19 and TRBJ1-2, reads DGGITQSPKYLFRKEGQNVTLSCEQNLNHDAMYWYRQDPGQGLRLIYYSQIVNDFQKGDIAEGYSVSREKKESFPLTVTSAQKNPTAFYLCASSRAGAANYGYTFGSGTRLTVV.

The rearrangement joins TRBV18 to TRBJ2-4; TRBD1 aligns across 12 bases. This CDR3 is 19 amino acids long. J lost 1 base, V lost 0 bases, and 7 bases had no gene match. Germline lookup yields CDR1 KGHSH and CDR2 LQKENI. The CDR3 nucleotides read TGTGCCAGCTCACCACCGCTGGGACAGGGGGCGCTTGCCAAAAACATTCAGTACTTC. Protein product: CASSPPLGQGALAKNIQYF.

Judged by abundance, this clone is medium-sized. This sequence joins TRBV6-2 or TRBV6-3 and TRBJ2-1; D not certain. Trimming cost V 2 bases and J 10 bases, with 12 bases left between them. CDR1 MNHEY and CDR2 SVGEGT come from the germline V gene. CDR3 length: 13 amino acids. For the CDR3, the DNA is TGTGCCAGCAGTTACGTGAGTGAGTACGAGCAGTTCTTC. This encodes CASSYVSEYEQFF.